Listed below are T cell receptor beta chains from one sample, sequenced in a study of blood T cell repertoires in COVID-19. The repertoire was sequenced with immunoSEQ multiplex PCR; TCRdb's copy has only in-frame clones and lacks some. In the table there are under 250,000 clones, over 70% of which are singletons. Source material: peripheral blood. The receptors here all came from a man aged 35-49 years with active or convalescent COVID-19. Both conserved end residues are part of each CDR3. The order of the fields is CDR3 length, J gene, V gene, CDR3 protein.

>15|TRBJ2-3|TRBV18
CASSRPGTGQDTQYF
>14|TRBJ2-2|TRBV19
CASTLTGGTGELFF
>15|TRBJ1-3|TRBV7-9
CASSFTGYRGHTIYF
>15|TRBJ1-4|TRBV3-1/TRBV3-2
CASSLLGGTNEKLFF
>16|TRBJ1-1|TRBV10-3
CAISDYSDGMNTEAFF
>17|TRBJ2-4|TRBV1
CTSSPQKGGRAKNIQYF
>15|TRBJ1-1|TRBV6-5
CASSYRVVMNTEAFF
>13|TRBJ1-2|TRBV6-5
CASSEEAFYGYTF
>15|TRBJ2-5|TRBV3-1/TRBV3-2
CASSQGTGLGKTQYF
>15|TRBJ2-3|TRBV6-2/TRBV6-3
CASSYSGGAGDTQYF
>18|TRBJ2-1|TRBV24-1
CATSGSGGTPSGHNEQFF
>17|TRBJ2-5|TRBV23-1
CASSQCYRDRGRETQYF
>17|TRBJ1-3|TRBV3-1/TRBV3-2
CASSQDRGDFSGNTIYF
>15|TRBJ1-1|TRBV5-1
CASSFTGEPFIEAFF
>11|TRBJ2-3|TRBV6-5
CASSNIDTQYF
>16|TRBJ1-6|TRBV5-4
CASSDPKQGGNSPLHF
>13|TRBJ1-1|TRBV11-3
CASSLYRGSEAFF
>14|TRBJ2-7|TRBV10-3
CAISDYDRAYEQYF
>13|TRBJ1-2|TRBV7-2
CASSSLLGSGYTF
>14|TRBJ1-1|TRBV19
CASSIEGVGTEAFF
>13|TRBJ2-1|TRBV29-1
CSVGTGGMNEQFF
>13|TRBJ2-1|TRBV11-3
CASSYGPHNEQFF
>15|TRBJ2-1|TRBV5-1
CASSLPQQGSNEQFF
>15|TRBJ1-2|TRBV6-5
CASSPPDRGRLGYTF
>15|TRBJ1-1|TRBV19
CASSIETGLNTEAFF
>15|TRBJ1-5|TRBV6-5
CASSFQQGSGQPQHF
>13|TRBJ2-1|TRBV30
CAWSLDRGDEQFF
>15|TRBJ2-5|TRBV19
CASSIYATREETQYF
>15|TRBJ1-5|TRBV4-1
CASSPEGERSQPQHF
>19|TRBJ1-6|TRBV4-1
CASSHRKYQGGSYNSPLHF
>13|TRBJ1-2|TRBV11-2
CASSLGTAYGYTF
>16|TRBJ1-6|TRBV18
CASSYSGQGANSPLHF
>15|TRBJ2-5|TRBV7-2
CASSLDWGVQETQYF
>16|TRBJ2-3|TRBV6-5
CASSYRTSGITDTQYF
>15|TRBJ1-5|TRBV30
CAWSPQGGAHQPQHF
>11|TRBJ1-1|TRBV30
CAWWKTGVTFF